What follows are 23 T cell receptor beta chains derived from one specimen sequenced in a study of identical twins (dated by TCRdb to about 2016). The library was obtained by 5' RACE. Sequencing used an Illumina HiSeq 2000. Starting from the raw public reads, TCRdb applied fastp trimming at Q25, assembled clones with MiXCR and retained in-frame beta chains. Each CDR3 protein gets just one entry, which takes the most common genes and DNA from the rows behind it. The sample includes 1.5 million to 2 million distinct CDR3 sequences, with about 30% observed a single time. The ten most abundant clones make up about 0.27% of the sample. The sequenced sample was cord blood. These receptors were collected from a newborn girl in good health.

In this sample, this clonotype turned up many times. The chain joins TRBV12-3 or TRBV12-4 to TRBJ2-4, with TRBD1 as a possible D gene (6 bases). Between the trimmed V and J ends, which lost 5 bases and 0 bases, there was a span of 17 bases. There are 17 residues in the CDR3. CDR3 nucleotides: TGTGCCAGCAGTCCGATGACAGGTCTGCTAGCCAAAAACATTCAGTACTTC. As protein: CASSPMTGLLAKNIQYF.

The chain has TRBV7-2 and TRBJ1-2, with D perhaps matching TRBD1 (5 bases). The CDR3 runs 14 residues. V was cut by 4 bases and J by 5 bases, with 14 bases left in between. Germline loops: CDR1 SGHTA, CDR2 FQGNSA. In DNA form, the CDR3 reads TGTGCCAGCAGCTCACCGGGACGGTTTTATGGCTACACCTTC. It translates to CASSSPGRFYGYTF.

The gene calls are TRBV20-1 and TRBJ1-1, with a possible D match to TRBD1 (6 bases). Germline V gene sequence: CDR1 DFQATT, CDR2 SNEGSKA (reference sequence). There are 15 residues in the CDR3. Trimming left V 5 bases short and J 5 bases short, with 21 bases between. CDR3 DNA: TGCAGTGCTTGCCGACAAACAGGGAGGGGAACTGAAGCTTTCTTT. Translated: CSACRQTGRGTEAFF.

A few counts support this clonotype. This rearrangement joins TRBV10-3 to TRBJ2-7; 7 bases match TRBD2. The better agreement between TRBJ2-5 and the DNA end casts doubt on the J call. CDR3 length: 11 residues. Germline CDR1 reads ENHRY; CDR2 reads SYGVKD. DNA of the CDR3: TGTGCCAATATAGCGGGAGAGACCCAGTACTTC. This encodes CANIAGETQYF.

The rearrangement uses TRBV20-1 and TRBJ2-5; TRBD2 agrees at 13 bases. Germline CDR1 reads DFQATT; CDR2 reads SNEGSKA (reference sequence). Trimming at V came to 0 bases and at J to 7 bases, leaving 5 bases not matched to a gene. The CDR3 consists of 15 residues. For the CDR3, the DNA is TGCAGTGCTAGAGAAAGGACTAGCGGGAGCGGGACCCAGTACTTC. This sequence encodes CSARERTSGSGTQYF.

The chain links TRBV19 to TRBJ2-2; D possibly corresponds to TRBD1 (5 bases). V was cut by 6 bases and J by 6 bases, with 11 bases left in between. CDR3 length: 13 amino acids. Germline values: CDR1 LNHDA, CDR2 SQIVND (reference sequence). The DNA for the CDR3 is TGTGCCAGTAGACCTCAGGGTTCCGGGGAGCTGTTTTTT. It codes for CASRPQGSGELFF.

The chain carries TRBV3-1 and TRBJ1-4; D might be TRBD1 (5 bases). The germline V gene has CDR1 LGHDT and CDR2 YNNKEL (reference sequence). Between the trimmed V and J ends, which lost 2 bases and 4 bases, there was a span of 11 bases. This CDR3 contains 15 residues. CDR3 amino acids: CASSQSHRINEKLFF. CDR3 nucleotide sequence: TGTGCCAGCAGCCAAAGTCACAGGATTAATGAAAAACTGTTTTTT.

CDR3 amino acids: CAIRWRTDYEQYF. The CDR3 DNA follows: TGTGCCATCAGATGGAGGACGGACTACGAGCAGTACTTC. The chain uses TRBV10-3 and TRBJ2-7; TRBD2 is a possible D gene (5 bases). The germline CDR1 and CDR2 sequences are ENHRY and SYGVKD. V was shortened by 6 bases and J by 3 bases, with 12 bases between the two germline ends. The CDR3 is 13 residues long.

The rearrangement links TRBV27 to TRBJ2-1; D is uncertain. The CDR3 spans 13 residues. Germline CDR1 is MNHEY and CDR2 is SMNVEV (reference sequence). V gave up 0 bases and J gave up 7 bases, with 7 bases separating them. CDR3 DNA: TGTGCCAGCAGTTTATCCCCCGTTAATGAGCAGTTCTTC. This encodes CASSLSPVNEQFF.

This clonotype was seen more than once but under ten times. The J gene is TRBJ2-3, the V gene TRBV10-3; 10 positions match TRBD2. This CDR3 region has 16 residues. Germline CDR1 and CDR2: ENHRY and SYGVKD. The V segment lost 0 bases and the J segment 4 bases; nucleotides outside the gene matches: 4. The CDR3: CAISESTSGRADTQYF. The DNA of the CDR3 is TGTGCCATCAGTGAGTCGACCAGCGGGAGGGCAGATACGCAGTATTTT.

A remark on this clonotype: One end of the junction varies from germline; a read error may be responsible. J is TRBJ2-3 and V is TRBV5-1; D unclear. Germline V gene data show CDR1 as SGHRS and CDR2 as YFSETQ. CDR3 length: 15 residues. The CDR3 sequence is CASSLVRPCTDAQYF. The CDR3, as DNA: TGCGCCAGCAGCCTGGTTCGCCCCTGCACAGATGCGCAGTATTTT.

The table lists this clonotype with a few counts. The chain is built from TRBV7-9 and TRBJ2-7; TRBD1 matches 7 bases. There are 16 residues in the CDR3. After removal of 7 bases from V and 4 bases from J, the junction contained 16 bases not matched to a gene. Germline V gives CDR1 SEHNR, CDR2 FQNEAQ (reference sequence). The CDR3 loop is CASMAPPSRGKYEQYF. As DNA, the CDR3 is TGTGCCAGCATGGCCCCCCCGTCCAGGGGGAAGTACGAGCAGTACTTC.

This clonotype was detected only a few times. The chain recombines TRBV11-2 with TRBJ2-5, with 8 bases fitting TRBD2. The J call may be mistaken, given a closer DNA end match to TRBJ2-7. The CDR3 extends over 16 amino acids. Germline V CDR1 and CDR2: SGHAT, FQNNGV. DNA for the CDR3: TGTGCCAGCAGCTTAAGGGGTAGCGGGAAGATATACGAGCAGTACTTC. Its protein product is CASSLRGSGKIYEQYF.

The chain employs TRBV5-1 and TRBJ1-1; TRBD1 agrees at 7 bases. Looked up from germline, CDR1 is SGHRS and CDR2 is YFSETQ. J gave up 5 bases and V 1 base, and 8 bases lay outside the gene matches. The CDR3 has 15 residues. CDR3 sequence (DNA): TGCGCCAGCAGCTTGTCAGGGGGTAAGGGGACTGAAGCTTTCTTT. Protein: CASSLSGGKGTEAFF.

This chain joins TRBV27 and TRBJ1-5; D is perhaps TRBD1 (5 bases). CDR1 and CDR2 from the germline V gene are MNHEY and SMNVEV (reference sequence). This CDR3 contains 15 residues. Deletions cut 4 bases from V and 2 bases from J, with 12 bases between. CDR3 sequence reads: CASSWGSGGNQPQHF. CDR3 nucleotide sequence: TGTGCCAGCAGTTGGGGGTCGGGGGGCAATCAGCCCCAGCATTTT.

V gene TRBV21-1 combines with J gene TRBJ2-7; TRBD2, the D gene given by the table, was not confirmed from the DNA. TRBV21-1 is assigned pseudogene status. This CDR3 has 17 residues. CDR3 coding DNA: TGTGCCAGCAGCAAAGTCGAGGCTAGCGGGAGAGATTACGAGCAGTACTTC. Translating it yields CASSKVEASGRDYEQYF.

The genes are TRBV5-1 and TRBJ1-1; D not certain. Looked up from germline, CDR1 is SGHRS and CDR2 is YFSETQ. Trimming shortened V by 0 bases and J by 8 bases, and 8 bases separated the two germline ends. The CDR3 totals 12 residues. CDR3 nucleotide sequence: TGCGCCAGCAGCTTGGTGGCAGGCGAAGCTTTCTTT. Amino acids: CASSLVAGEAFF.

The sample holds a few counts of this clonotype. V gene TRBV12-3 or TRBV12-4 combines with J gene TRBJ2-7; 12 bases line up with TRBD2. V dropped 3 bases and J dropped 4; count of bases not matched to a gene: 7. The CDR3 loop spans 16 amino acids. CDR3 DNA sequence: TGTGCCAGCAGTTTTGGTCTAGCGGGAGGGAGGTACGAGCAGTACTTC. It translates to CASSFGLAGGRYEQYF.

The V gene is TRBV20-1, the J gene TRBJ2-7; a weak D match, TRBD2 (6 bases). V dropped 3 bases and J dropped 6 bases, with 9 bases sitting between them. There are 11 residues in the CDR3. In germline, CDR1 is DFQATT, CDR2 SNEGSKA (reference sequence). The CDR3 loop is CSASPGAEQYF. CDR3 bases: TGCAGTGCTAGCCCGGGAGCCGAGCAGTACTTC.

The sample holds a few counts of this clonotype. The chain joins TRBV7-9 to TRBJ1-4; 8 bases map to TRBD1. The CDR3 loop spans 15 amino acids. Germline CDR1 reads SEHNR; CDR2 reads FQNEAQ (reference sequence). With 5 bases clipped from V and 8 bases from J, the junction kept 10 bases outside the gene matches. This chain's CDR3 is CASSTRQGSGEKLFF. CDR3 nucleotide sequence: TGTGCCAGCAGCACCCGACAGGGGTCAGGAGAAAAACTGTTTTTT.

The V gene is TRBV7-8, the J gene TRBJ2-3, with D tentatively TRBD2 (6 bases). Germline loops: CDR1 SGHVS, CDR2 FQNEAQ. Trimming removed 5 bases at V and 0 bases at J, with 15 bases between. The CDR3 totals 16 residues. The DNA for the CDR3 is TGTGCCAGCAGCAGTACTAGGAGGGTTAGCACAGATACGCAGTATTTT. It is translated as CASSSTRRVSTDTQYF.

The CDR3 here is CAISGTGPYSNQPQHF. CDR3 DNA sequence: TGTGCCATCAGTGGGACAGGGCCTTATAGCAATCAGCCCCAGCATTTT. The chain carries TRBV10-3 and TRBJ1-5; the match to TRBD1 covers 8 bases. CDR1 is ENHRY and CDR2 is SYGVKD in the germline V gene. The CDR3 runs 16 residues. Unmatched junction bases numbered 5, after V lost 4 bases and J lost 0 bases.

This clonotype was seen more than once but under ten times. The rearrangement uses TRBV28 and TRBJ1-1; 8 nucleotides match TRBD1. Germline assignment: CDR1 MDHEN and CDR2 SYDVKM. CDR3 length: 14 amino acids. Trimming took 5 bases from V and 5 from J; bases not matched to a gene: 7. CDR3 DNA: TGTGCCAGCAGTCTGACAGGGGTCCAGACTGAAGCTTTCTTT. Its protein product is CASSLTGVQTEAFF.